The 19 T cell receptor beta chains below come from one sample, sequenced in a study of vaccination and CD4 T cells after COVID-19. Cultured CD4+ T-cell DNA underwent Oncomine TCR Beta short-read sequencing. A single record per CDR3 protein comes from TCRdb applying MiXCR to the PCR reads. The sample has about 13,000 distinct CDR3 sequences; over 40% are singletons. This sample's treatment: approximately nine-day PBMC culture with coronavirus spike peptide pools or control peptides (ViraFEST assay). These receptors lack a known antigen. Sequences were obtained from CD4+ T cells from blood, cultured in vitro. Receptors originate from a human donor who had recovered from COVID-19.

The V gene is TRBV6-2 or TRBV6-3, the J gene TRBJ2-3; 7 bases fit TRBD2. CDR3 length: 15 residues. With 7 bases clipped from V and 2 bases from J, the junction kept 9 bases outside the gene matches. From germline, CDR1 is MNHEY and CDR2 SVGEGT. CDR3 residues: CASTGPSGDTDTQYF. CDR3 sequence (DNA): TGTGCCAGCACTGGTCCTAGCGGAGACACAGATACGCAGTATTTT.

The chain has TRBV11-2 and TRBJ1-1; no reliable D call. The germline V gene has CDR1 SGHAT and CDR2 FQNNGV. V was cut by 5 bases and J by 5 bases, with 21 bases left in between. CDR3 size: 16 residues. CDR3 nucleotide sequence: TGTGCCAGCAGCCCTAGATGGGGTCGGTCGAAAACTGAAGCTTTCTTT. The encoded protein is CASSPRWGRSKTEAFF.

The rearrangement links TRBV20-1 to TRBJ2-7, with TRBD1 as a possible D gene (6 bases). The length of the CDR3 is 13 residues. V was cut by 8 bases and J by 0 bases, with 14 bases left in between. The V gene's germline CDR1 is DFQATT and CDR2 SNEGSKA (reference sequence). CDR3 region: CSPPPGDSYEQYF. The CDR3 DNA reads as TGCAGTCCTCCCCCAGGGGACTCCTACGAGCAGTACTTC.

The CDR3 here is CASSLLASDTQYF. For the CDR3, the DNA is TGTGCCAGCAGCTTACTAGCGTCAGATACGCAGTATTTT. The chain couples TRBV7-3 to TRBJ2-3, with a weak D call TRBD2 (6 bases). Trimming left V 2 bases short and J 4 bases short, with 7 bases between. The CDR3 spans 13 residues. Germline V gene data show CDR1 as SGHTA and CDR2 as FQGTGA.

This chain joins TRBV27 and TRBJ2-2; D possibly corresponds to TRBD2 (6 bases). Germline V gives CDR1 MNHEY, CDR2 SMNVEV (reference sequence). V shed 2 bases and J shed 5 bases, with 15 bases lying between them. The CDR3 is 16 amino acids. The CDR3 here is CASSLGLYGGTGELFF. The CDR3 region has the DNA TGTGCCAGCAGTTTAGGACTCTACGGGGGAACCGGGGAGCTGTTTTTT.

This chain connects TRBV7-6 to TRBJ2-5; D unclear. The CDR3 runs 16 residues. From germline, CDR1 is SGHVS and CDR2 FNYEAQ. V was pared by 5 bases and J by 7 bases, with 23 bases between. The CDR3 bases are TGTGCCAGCAGCCCTAGTGGGCCTACAATTTGGGGGACCCAGTACTTC. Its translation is CASSPSGPTIWGTQYF. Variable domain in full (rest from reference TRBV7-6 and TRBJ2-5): GAGVSQSPRYKVTKRGQDVALRCDPISGHVSLYWYRQALGQGPEFLTYFNYEAQQDKSGLPNDRFSAERPEGSISTLTIQRTEQRDSAMYRCASSPSGPTIWGTQYFGPGTRLLVL.

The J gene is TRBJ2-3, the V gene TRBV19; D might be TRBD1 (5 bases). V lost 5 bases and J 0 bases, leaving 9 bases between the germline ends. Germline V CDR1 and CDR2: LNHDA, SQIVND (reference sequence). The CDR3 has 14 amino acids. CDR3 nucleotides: TGTGCCAGTAGTCCCCGACAGAGCACAGATACGCAGTATTTT. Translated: CASSPRQSTDTQYF.

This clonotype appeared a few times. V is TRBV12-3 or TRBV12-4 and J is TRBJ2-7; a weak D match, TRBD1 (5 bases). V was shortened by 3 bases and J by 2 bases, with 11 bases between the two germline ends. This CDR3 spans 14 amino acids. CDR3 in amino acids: CASSLRQGPYEQYF. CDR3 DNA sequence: TGTGCCAGCAGTTTGAGGCAGGGCCCCTACGAGCAGTACTTC.

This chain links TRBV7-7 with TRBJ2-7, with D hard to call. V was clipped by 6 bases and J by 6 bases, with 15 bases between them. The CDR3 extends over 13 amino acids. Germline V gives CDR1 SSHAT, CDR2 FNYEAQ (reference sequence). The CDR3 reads CASRAAGGGEQYF. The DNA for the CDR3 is TGTGCCAGCAGGGCCGCTGGCGGTGGCGAGCAGTACTTC.

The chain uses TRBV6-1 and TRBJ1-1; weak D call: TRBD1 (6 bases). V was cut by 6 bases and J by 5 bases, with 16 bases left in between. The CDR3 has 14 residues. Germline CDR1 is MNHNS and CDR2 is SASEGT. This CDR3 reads CASSPAGGRTEAFF. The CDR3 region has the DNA TGTGCCAGCAGCCCCGCCGGGGGGCGGACTGAAGCTTTCTTT.

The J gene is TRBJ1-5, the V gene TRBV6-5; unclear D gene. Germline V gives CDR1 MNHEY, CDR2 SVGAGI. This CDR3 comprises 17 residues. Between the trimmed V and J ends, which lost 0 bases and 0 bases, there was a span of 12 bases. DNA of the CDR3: TGTGCCAGCAGTTACTCGGGTGCAGGAAATAGCAATCAGCCCCAGCATTTT. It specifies CASSYSGAGNSNQPQHF.

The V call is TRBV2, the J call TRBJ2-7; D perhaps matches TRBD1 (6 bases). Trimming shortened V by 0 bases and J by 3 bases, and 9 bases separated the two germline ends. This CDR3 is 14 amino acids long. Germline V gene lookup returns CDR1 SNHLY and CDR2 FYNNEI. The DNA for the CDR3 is TGTGCCAGCAGTGAAGCGCACAGGGACTACGAGCAGTACTTC. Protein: CASSEAHRDYEQYF.

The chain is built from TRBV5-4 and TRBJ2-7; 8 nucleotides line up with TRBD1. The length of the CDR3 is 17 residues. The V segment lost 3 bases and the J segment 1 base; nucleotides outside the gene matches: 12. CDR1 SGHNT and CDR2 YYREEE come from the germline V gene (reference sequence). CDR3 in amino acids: CASSSPNSQGGSYEQYF. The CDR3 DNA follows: TGTGCCAGCAGCTCGCCAAACTCACAGGGGGGTTCCTACGAGCAGTACTTC.

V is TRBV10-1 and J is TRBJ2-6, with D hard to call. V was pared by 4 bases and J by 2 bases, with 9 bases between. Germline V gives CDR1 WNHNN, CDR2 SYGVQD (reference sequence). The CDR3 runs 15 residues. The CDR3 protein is CASSACQAGANVLTF. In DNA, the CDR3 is TGCGCCAGCAGTGCCTGTCAGGCTGGGGCCAACGTCCTGACTTTC.

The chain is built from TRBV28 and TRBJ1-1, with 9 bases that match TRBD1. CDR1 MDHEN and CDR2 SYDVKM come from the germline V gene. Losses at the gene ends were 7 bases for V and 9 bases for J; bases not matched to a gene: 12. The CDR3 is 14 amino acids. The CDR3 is CASTHLRTGAKAFF. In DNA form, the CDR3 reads TGTGCCAGCACCCACCTGAGGACAGGGGCGAAAGCTTTCTTT.

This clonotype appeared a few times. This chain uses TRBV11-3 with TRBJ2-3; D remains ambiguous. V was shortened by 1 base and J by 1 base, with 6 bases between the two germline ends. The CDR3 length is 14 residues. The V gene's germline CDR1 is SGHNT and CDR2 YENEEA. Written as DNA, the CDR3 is TGTGCCAGCAGCTTAGCGGGTGGCACAGATACGCAGTATTTT. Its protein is CASSLAGGTDTQYF.

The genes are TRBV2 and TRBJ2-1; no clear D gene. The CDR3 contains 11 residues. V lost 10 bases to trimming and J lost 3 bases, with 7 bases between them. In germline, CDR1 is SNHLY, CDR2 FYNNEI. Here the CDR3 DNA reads TGTGCCACAGGATTCTACAATGAGCAGTTCTTC. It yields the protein CATGFYNEQFF.

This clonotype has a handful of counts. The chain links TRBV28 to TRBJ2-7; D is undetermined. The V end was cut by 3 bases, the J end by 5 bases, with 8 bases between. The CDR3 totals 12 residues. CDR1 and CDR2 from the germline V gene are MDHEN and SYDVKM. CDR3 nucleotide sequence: TGTGCCAGCAGTTTTGGTTCCCACGAGCAGTACTTC. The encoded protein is CASSFGSHEQYF.

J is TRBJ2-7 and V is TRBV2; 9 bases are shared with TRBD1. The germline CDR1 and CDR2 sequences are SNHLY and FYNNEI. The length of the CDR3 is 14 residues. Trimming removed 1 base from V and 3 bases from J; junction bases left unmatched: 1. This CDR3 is CASSEGDRVYEQYF. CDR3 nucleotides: TGTGCCAGCAGTGAAGGGGACAGGGTCTACGAGCAGTACTTC.